This paragraph reports one TCR beta chain. Its target is unknown. This CDR3 has 14 amino acids. V dropped 4 bases and J dropped 6 bases, with 14 bases sitting between them. In germline, CDR1 is SGHTA, CDR2 FQGNSA. The sample comes from a study of CD8 T cells in ankylosing spondylitis. Findings and limits, study-wide: Made up of 7 to 9 highly homologous variants, a TCR beta motif appeared characteristic of ankylosing spondylitis blood. Disease-linked clones reportedly concentrated significantly in matched ankylosing spondylitis synovial fluid. Reports of some motif variants in reactive arthritis synovial fluid and blood predate this one.

One entry per CDR3 protein results from TCRdb running MiXCR on the 5' RACE reads. This table holds more than 650,000 distinct CDR3 sequences, 12% found once. Sample: blood, either unsorted or a sorted T cell fraction (not recorded which). The rearrangement uses TRBV7-2 and TRBJ2-3; D is undetermined. The receptor's source is a male donor with ankylosing spondylitis. CDR3 sequence: CASSSARLTDTQYF. Written as DNA, the CDR3 is TGTGCCAGCAGCTCAGCCCGCCTTACCGATACGCAGTATTTT.